This T cell receptor (beta chain) was sequenced for a study of blood T cell repertoires in COVID-19. Looking at the study overall: Both acute and convalescent COVID-19 samples were obtained from the United States, Italy and Spain. The cDNA or gDNA used as material had been derived from T cells, B-cell-depleted T cells, or PBMCs.

Original data processing: Reference gene primers were amplified, and this amplification served to estimate nucleated cell counts. Using immunoSEQ multiplex PCR, the repertoire was profiled, and TCRdb retains in-frame clones only, with some absent. V and J calls and clone size come straight from that table; D and trimming were deduced from the DNA. The table shows just over 90,000 clones, with around nine tenths occurring only once. CDR1 and CDR2 from the germline V gene are MDHEN and SYDVKM. The V end was cut by 5 bases, the J end by 12 bases, with 14 bases between. This CDR3 comprises 12 residues. The sequenced sample consisted of peripheral blood. The TCR comes from an elderly woman with acute or convalescent COVID-19. The chain combines TRBV28 with TRBJ2-1; D possibly corresponds to TRBD1 (6 bases). CDR3 nucleotide sequence: TGTGCCAGCAGTCCTACGAAACAGGGGCAGTTCTTC. Its protein is CASSPTKQGQFF.